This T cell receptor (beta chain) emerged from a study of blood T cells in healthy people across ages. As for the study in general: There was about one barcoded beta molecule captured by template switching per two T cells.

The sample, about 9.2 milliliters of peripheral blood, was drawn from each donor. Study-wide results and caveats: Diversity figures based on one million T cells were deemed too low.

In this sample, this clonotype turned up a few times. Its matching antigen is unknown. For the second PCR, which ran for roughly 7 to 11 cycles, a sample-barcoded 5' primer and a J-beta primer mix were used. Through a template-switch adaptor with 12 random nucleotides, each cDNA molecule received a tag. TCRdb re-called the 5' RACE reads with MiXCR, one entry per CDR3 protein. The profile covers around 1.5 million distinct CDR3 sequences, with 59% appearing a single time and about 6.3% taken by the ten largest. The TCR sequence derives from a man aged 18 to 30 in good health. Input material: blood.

The CDR3 is CASSLVRFQETQYF. As DNA, the CDR3 is TGCGCCAGCAGCTTGGTGCGGTTTCAAGAGACCCAGTACTTC. The V call is TRBV5-1, the J call TRBJ2-5, with D uncertain. From germline, CDR1 is SGHRS and CDR2 YFSETQ. V lost 0 bases and J lost 2, with 8 bases in between. The CDR3 consists of 14 residues.